Listed here are 12 T cell receptor beta chains from one sample, sequenced in a study of PD-L1 blockade in urothelial cancer. Clones were read by immunoSEQ multiplex PCR, and TCRdb kept only the in-frame ones, dropping some. The sample yields fewer than 75,000 clones, around four fifths seen once. The specimen comprised PBMCs, sampled around atezolizumab (anti-PD-L1) treatment. The receptors originated from a man between 65 and 85 years old with urothelial cancer.

The chain employs TRBV5-1 and TRBJ2-1; TRBD2 aligns across 8 bases. Germline CDR1 SGHRS, CDR2 YFSETQ. The CDR3 has 12 amino acids. J gave up 10 bases and V 0 bases, and 0 bases lay outside the gene matches. The chain's CDR3 is CASSLERGEQFF. CDR3 nucleotides: TGCGCCAGCAGCTTGGAGCGGGGGGAGCAGTTCTTC. The full variable domain, in which reference TRBV5-1 and TRBJ2-1 provide the parts outside the CDR3, is KAGVTQTPRYLIKTRGQQVTLSCSPISGHRSVSWYQQTPGQGLQFLFEYFSETQRNKGNFPGRFSGRQFSNSRSEMNVSTLELGDSALYLCASSLERGEQFFGPGTRLTVL.

The J gene is TRBJ2-7, the V gene TRBV19, with a weak D call TRBD2 (5 bases). The CDR3 has 14 residues. Germline-derived CDR1 and CDR2 are LNHDA and SQIVND (reference sequence). Trimming took off 4 bases at V and 1 base at J, with 11 bases between the two ends. Here the CDR3 reads CASSTHTGSYEQYF. As DNA, the CDR3 is TGTGCCAGTAGTACTCACACGGGATCCTACGAGCAGTACTTC.

This sequence joins TRBV6-5 and TRBJ1-1, with a possible D match to TRBD1 (5 bases). The length of the CDR3 is 13 residues. Per germline, CDR1 MNHEY and CDR2 SVGAGI. Trimming took 8 bases from V and 3 from J, leaving 13 bases between them. The CDR3 loop reads CASGASMDTEAFF. CDR3 DNA: TGTGCCAGCGGGGCCTCGATGGACACTGAAGCTTTCTTT.

This CDR3 is CASSEGTPGELFF. CDR3 nucleotides: TGTGCCAGCAGTGAAGGCACACCCGGGGAGCTGTTTTTT. The chain joins TRBV25-1 to TRBJ2-2; D remains unclear. The germline V gene has CDR1 MGHDK and CDR2 SYGVNS. This CDR3 has 13 amino acids. V lost 2 bases and J 6 bases, leaving 7 bases between the germline ends. Supplemented by reference TRBV25-1 and TRBJ2-2, the full variable domain reads EADIYQTPRYLVIGTGKKITLECSQTMGHDKMYWYQQDPGMELHLIHYSYGVNSTEKGDLSSESTVSRIRTEHFPLTLESARPSHTSQYLCASSEGTPGELFFGEGSRLTVL.

J is TRBJ1-6 and V is TRBV7-8, with TRBD1 identical over 7 bases. The V segment lost 5 bases and the J segment 7 bases; nucleotides outside the gene matches: 11. There are 16 residues in the CDR3. Germline CDR1 reads SGHVS; CDR2 reads FQNEAQ. DNA of the CDR3: TGTGCCAGCAGCGTTATGAAAACAGGGGCGAATTCACCCCTCCACTTT. Residues: CASSVMKTGANSPLHF.

The CDR3 loop is CASSISGGFGDTQYF. DNA of the CDR3: TGTGCCAGTAGTATCTCTGGCGGGTTCGGAGATACGCAGTATTTT. The J gene is TRBJ2-3, the V gene TRBV19, with a weak D call TRBD2 (5 bases). Germline loops: CDR1 LNHDA, CDR2 SQIVND (reference sequence). The CDR3 length is 15 residues. The V end was cut by 3 bases, the J end by 5 bases, with 15 bases between.

The rearrangement joins TRBV27 to TRBJ2-2; 7 bases line up with TRBD1. The CDR3 has 17 amino acids. The germline CDR1 and CDR2 sequences are MNHEY and SMNVEV (reference sequence). Trimming took 3 bases from V and 3 from J; bases not matched to a gene: 10. The CDR3 sequence: CASSFRGTAQHTGELFF. CDR3 DNA sequence: TGTGCCAGCAGTTTTAGAGGGACAGCCCAACACACCGGGGAGCTGTTTTTT.

The rearrangement joins TRBV29-1 to TRBJ1-2; 10 bases are a match to TRBD1. The CDR3 is 14 residues long. Germline assignment: CDR1 SQVTM and CDR2 ANQGSEA. V lost 5 bases, J lost 6 bases, and 9 bases stayed unmatched. The CDR3 nucleotides read TGCAGCGTTTCTGACAGGGGGCGTAGCGATGGCTACACCTTC. Protein product: CSVSDRGRSDGYTF. Looking up the rest from reference TRBV29-1 and TRBJ1-2 gives the full variable domain: SAVISQKPSRDICQRGTSLTIQCQVDSQVTMMFWYRQQPGQSLTLIATANQGSEATYESGFVIDKFPISRPNLTFSTLTVSNMSPEDSSIYLCSVSDRGRSDGYTFGSGTRLTVV.

The V gene is TRBV10-3, the J gene TRBJ2-3; TRBD2 agrees at 12 bases. Germline lookup yields CDR1 ENHRY and CDR2 SYGVKD. This CDR3 contains 16 residues. V dropped 6 bases and J dropped 4; count of bases not matched to a gene: 8. The CDR3 protein is CAISRGTSGSSDTQYF. In nucleotides, the CDR3 is TGTGCCATCAGCCGGGGGACTAGCGGGTCTTCAGATACGCAGTATTTT.

CDR3 protein: CAISRRLAASTDTQYF. CDR3 nucleotide sequence: TGTGCCATCAGTAGACGTCTAGCGGCTAGCACAGATACGCAGTATTTT. The chain combines TRBV10-3 with TRBJ2-3; TRBD2 matches 7 bases. J lost 0 bases, V lost 5 bases, and 8 bases had no gene match. The CDR3 is made up of 16 amino acids. The germline V gene encodes CDR1 ENHRY and CDR2 SYGVKD.

This chain connects TRBV5-1 to TRBJ2-7; 7 bases map to TRBD1. Trimming cost V 3 bases and J 5 bases; bases outside gene matches: 5. This CDR3 is built from 13 residues. Per germline, CDR1 SGHRS and CDR2 YFSETQ. The CDR3 DNA sequence: TGCGCCAGCAGCTGGGGGACAGTCCACGAGCAGTACTTC. This encodes CASSWGTVHEQYF.

The chain has TRBV18 and TRBJ2-5, with 12 bases identical to TRBD2. This CDR3 contains 16 residues. The V gene's germline CDR1 is KGHSH and CDR2 LQKENI. With V trimmed by 3 bases and J by 3 bases, 5 bases remained unmatched. The CDR3 region has the DNA TGTGCCAGCTCACCGGGGGGACTAGCGGGTGAAGAGACCCAGTACTTC. This codes for CASSPGGLAGEETQYF.